What follows is one T cell receptor beta chain and its context. The data were taken from a study of blood T cells in healthy people across ages. Primed by a sample-barcoded 5' primer and a J-beta primer mix, a second PCR proceeded for about 7 to 11 cycles. Each cDNA molecule carried a tag from a template-switch adaptor that contained 12 random nucleotides. CDR3-containing paired-end reads numbered at least 2.5 million in each sample. TCRdb processed the 5' RACE reads anew with MiXCR; each CDR3 protein has one entry. The repertoire includes 1.5 million to 2 million distinct CDR3 sequences, just under 50% of them detected once, and 2% to 2.5% sits in the top ten. Each donor was a healthy Caucasian individual from Russia, aged roughly 6 to 100. Every participating donor contributed 8.5 to 10 milliliters of peripheral blood through a draw. Input material: blood. The sequence came from a middle-aged woman in good health.

The DNA for the CDR3 is TGTGCCAGCAGGACCCTAGCGGTCCAAGAGACCCAGTACTTC. It translates to CASRTLAVQETQYF. The chain uses TRBV27 and TRBJ2-5; 7 nucleotides align to TRBD2. The CDR3 extends over 14 amino acids. Germline CDR1 reads MNHEY; CDR2 reads SMNVEV (reference sequence). V shed 6 bases, J shed 1 base, and the junction held 5 bases outside the gene matches.